This paragraph reports one TCR beta chain. Its cognate antigen is unknown. The data stem from a study of T cell repertoires in cytomegalovirus infection. Germline CDR1 reads MNHEY; CDR2 reads SVGAGI. J gave up 4 bases and V 0 bases, and 9 bases lay outside the gene matches. The length of the CDR3 is 16 residues. MiXCR was run by TCRdb on the reads, yielding one entry per CDR3 protein. The data show 110,000 or so distinct CDR3 sequences, 25% to 35% seen once. This clonotype originated in a human donor in good health (CMV status not recorded). Some clones in this sample may be carry-over from other donors' samples. V usage is TRBV6-5 and J usage is TRBJ2-7; 7 bases match TRBD1. Specimen: CD8+ T cells from cultured PBMCs, collected from culture after CMV antigen stimulation. The CDR3 bases are TGTGCCAGCAGTTACTCAGTCCAACAGGGGAAATACGAGCAGTACTTC. This encodes CASSYSVQQGKYEQYF.